The clone carrying this T cell receptor (beta chain) appeared many times. The antigen is unknown. The CDR3 has 14 residues. Germline lookup yields CDR1 MNHEY and CDR2 SMNVEV (reference sequence). Trimming removed 1 base from V and 8 bases from J, with 12 bases in between. This entry is derived from a study of T-cell reconstitution after alpha-beta-depleted transplantation in children. Overall study findings and caveats: There were reportedly several hundred expanded graft clones from which alpha-beta T cells came about two months after transplant. The origin of high day-60 TCRbeta diversity in some patients lay in surviving recipient T cells and thymic progenitors. Diversity and T-cell counts at one year after transplant derived mostly from new T cells.

For TCRbeta, the library was prepared with unique molecular identifiers. TCRdb used MiXCR to reprocess the PCR reads, holding one entry per CDR3 protein. The sample holds about 110,000 distinct CDR3 sequences; around 6.4% are singletons and the top ten take roughly 25%. This specimen consisted of PBMCs, mostly from graft donor cells, obtained 360 days after TCRalphabeta/CD19-depleted stem cell transplant. The rearrangement links TRBV27 to TRBJ2-1, with a possible D match to TRBD2 (5 bases). The clonotype originates from a male patient between 2 and 15 years old who had a stem cell transplant for acute lymphoblastic leukemia, so the T cells may come from the graft donor. The CDR3 sequence is CASSLWLSGDEQFF. The CDR3 DNA follows: TGTGCCAGCAGTTTATGGTTGAGCGGAGATGAGCAGTTCTTC.